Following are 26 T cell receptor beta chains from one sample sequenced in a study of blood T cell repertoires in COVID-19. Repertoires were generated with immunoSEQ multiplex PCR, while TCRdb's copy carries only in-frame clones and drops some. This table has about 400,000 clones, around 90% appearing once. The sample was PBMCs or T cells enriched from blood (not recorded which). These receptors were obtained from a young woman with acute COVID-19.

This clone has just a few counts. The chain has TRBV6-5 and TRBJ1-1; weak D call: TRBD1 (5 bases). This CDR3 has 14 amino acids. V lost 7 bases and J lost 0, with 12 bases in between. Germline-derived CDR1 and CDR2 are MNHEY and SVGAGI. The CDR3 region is CASNVGQLNTEAFF. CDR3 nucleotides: TGTGCCAGCAACGTGGGGCAGTTGAACACTGAAGCTTTCTTT.

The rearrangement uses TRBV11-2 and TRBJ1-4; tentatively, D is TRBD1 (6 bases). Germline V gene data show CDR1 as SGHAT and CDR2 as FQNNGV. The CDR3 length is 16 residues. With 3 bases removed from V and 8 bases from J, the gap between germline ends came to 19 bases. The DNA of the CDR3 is TGTGCCAGCAGCTTTGCCCCCAGGGGCGAGGGGGAAAAACTGTTTTTT. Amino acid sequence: CASSFAPRGEGEKLFF.

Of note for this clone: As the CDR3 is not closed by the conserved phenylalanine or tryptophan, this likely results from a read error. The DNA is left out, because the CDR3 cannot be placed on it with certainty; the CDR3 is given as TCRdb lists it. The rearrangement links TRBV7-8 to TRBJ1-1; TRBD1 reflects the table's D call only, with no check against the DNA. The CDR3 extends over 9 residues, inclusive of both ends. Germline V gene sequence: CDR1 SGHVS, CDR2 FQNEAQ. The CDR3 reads CASSQPGQV.

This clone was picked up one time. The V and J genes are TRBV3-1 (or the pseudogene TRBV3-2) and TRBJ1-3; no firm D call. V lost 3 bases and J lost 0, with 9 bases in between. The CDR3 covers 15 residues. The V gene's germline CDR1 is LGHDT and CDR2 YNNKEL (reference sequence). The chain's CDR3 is CASSQVTNSGNTIYF. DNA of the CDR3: TGTGCCAGCAGCCAGGTTACAAACTCTGGAAACACCATATATTTT.

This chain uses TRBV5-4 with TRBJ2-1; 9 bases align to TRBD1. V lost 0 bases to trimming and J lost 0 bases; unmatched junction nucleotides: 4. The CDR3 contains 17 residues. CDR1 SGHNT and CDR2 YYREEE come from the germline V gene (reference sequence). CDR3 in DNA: TGTGCCAGCAGCTTGGCCGGGGGACAGGGCTCCTACAATGAGCAGTTCTTC. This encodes CASSLAGGQGSYNEQFF.

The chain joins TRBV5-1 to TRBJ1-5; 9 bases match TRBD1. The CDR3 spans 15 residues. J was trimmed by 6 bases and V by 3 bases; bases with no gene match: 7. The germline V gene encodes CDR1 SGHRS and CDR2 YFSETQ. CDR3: CASSYTGGGGQPQHF. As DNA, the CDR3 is TGCGCCAGCAGCTACACAGGGGGCGGCGGTCAGCCCCAGCATTTT.

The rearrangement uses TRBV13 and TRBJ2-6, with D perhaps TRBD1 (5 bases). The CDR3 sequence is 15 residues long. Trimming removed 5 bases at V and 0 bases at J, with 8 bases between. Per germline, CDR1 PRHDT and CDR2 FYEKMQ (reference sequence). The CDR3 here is CASSQGVSGANVLTF. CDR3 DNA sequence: TGTGCCAGCAGCCAGGGCGTCTCTGGGGCCAACGTCCTGACTTTC.

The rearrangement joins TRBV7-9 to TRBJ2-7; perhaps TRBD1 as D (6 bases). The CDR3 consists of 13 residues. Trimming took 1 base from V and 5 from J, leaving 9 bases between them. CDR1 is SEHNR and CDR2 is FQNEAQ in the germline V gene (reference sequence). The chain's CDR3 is CASSLGTVHEQYF. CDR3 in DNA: TGTGCCAGCAGCTTAGGGACAGTTCACGAGCAGTACTTC.

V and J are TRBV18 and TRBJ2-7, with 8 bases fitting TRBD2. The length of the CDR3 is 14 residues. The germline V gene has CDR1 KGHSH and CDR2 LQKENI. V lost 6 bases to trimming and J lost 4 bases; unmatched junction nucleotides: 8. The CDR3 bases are TGTGCCAGCTCCCATGAGCGGGAGCCGTACGAGCAGTACTTC. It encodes CASSHEREPYEQYF.

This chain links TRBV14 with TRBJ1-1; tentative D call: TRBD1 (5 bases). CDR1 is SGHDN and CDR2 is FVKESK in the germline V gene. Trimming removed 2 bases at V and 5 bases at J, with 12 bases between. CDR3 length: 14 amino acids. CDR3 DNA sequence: TGTGCCAGCAGCCAACTGTCCCAGGGAACTGAAGCTTTCTTT. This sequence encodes CASSQLSQGTEAFF.

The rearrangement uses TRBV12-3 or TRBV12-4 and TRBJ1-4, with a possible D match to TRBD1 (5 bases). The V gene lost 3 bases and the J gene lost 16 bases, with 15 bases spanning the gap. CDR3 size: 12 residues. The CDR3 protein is CASSLSGEGAFF. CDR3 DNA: TGTGCCAGCAGTTTGAGTGGAGAAGGGGCGTTTTTT.

Here the CDR3 reads CASSGTGSETRNTIYF. The DNA for the CDR3 is TGTGCCAGCAGCGGGACGGGGTCGGAAACACGGAACACCATATATTTT. The rearrangement links TRBV9 to TRBJ1-3; D gene uncertain. Germline loops: CDR1 SGDLS, CDR2 YYNGEE. Trimming cost V 3 bases and J 7 bases, with 20 bases left between them. CDR3 length: 16 residues.

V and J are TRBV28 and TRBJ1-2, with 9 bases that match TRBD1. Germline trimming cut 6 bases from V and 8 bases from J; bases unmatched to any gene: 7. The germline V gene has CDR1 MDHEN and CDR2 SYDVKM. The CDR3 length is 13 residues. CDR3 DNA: TGTGCCAGCAGACAGGACAGGGGCCGGGGCTACACCTTC. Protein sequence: CASRQDRGRGYTF.

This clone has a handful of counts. CDR3 loop: CASSQVWNQPQHF. CDR3 coding DNA: TGTGCCAGCAGCCAGGTGTGGAATCAGCCCCAGCATTTT. The chain carries TRBV6-5 and TRBJ1-5; D unclear. This CDR3 is built from 13 residues. V was pared by 6 bases and J by 4 bases, with 10 bases between. The germline V gene encodes CDR1 MNHEY and CDR2 SVGAGI.

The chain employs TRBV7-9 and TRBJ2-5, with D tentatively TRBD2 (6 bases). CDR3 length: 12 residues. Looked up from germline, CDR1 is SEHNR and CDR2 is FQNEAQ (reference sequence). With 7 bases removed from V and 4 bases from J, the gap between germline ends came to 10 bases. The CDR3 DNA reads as TGTGCCAGCATGGGTAGCGGAGAGACCCAGTACTTC. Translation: CASMGSGETQYF. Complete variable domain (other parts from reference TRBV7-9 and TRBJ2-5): DTGVSQNPRHKITKRGQNVTFRCDPISEHNRLYWYRQTLGQGPEFLTYFQNEAQLEKSRLLSDRFSAERPKGSFSTLEIQRTEQGDSAMYLCASMGSGETQYFGPGTRLLVL.

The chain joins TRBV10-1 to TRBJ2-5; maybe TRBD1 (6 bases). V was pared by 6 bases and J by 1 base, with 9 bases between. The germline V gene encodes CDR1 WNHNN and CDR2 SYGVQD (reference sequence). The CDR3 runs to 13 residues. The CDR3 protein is CASREGGQETQYF. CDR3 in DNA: TGCGCCAGCAGGGAAGGGGGCCAAGAGACCCAGTACTTC.

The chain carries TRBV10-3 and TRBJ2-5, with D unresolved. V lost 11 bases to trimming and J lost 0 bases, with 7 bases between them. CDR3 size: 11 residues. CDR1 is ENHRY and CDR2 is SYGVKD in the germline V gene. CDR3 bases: TGTGCCGCCGGGTACCAAGAGACCCAGTACTTC. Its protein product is CAAGYQETQYF.

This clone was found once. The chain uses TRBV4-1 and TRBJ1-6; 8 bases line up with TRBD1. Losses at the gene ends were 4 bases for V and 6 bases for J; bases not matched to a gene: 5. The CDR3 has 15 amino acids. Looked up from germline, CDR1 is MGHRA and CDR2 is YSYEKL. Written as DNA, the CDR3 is TGCGCCAGCAGCCGAGGACAGGGTAGTAATTCACCCCTCCACTTT. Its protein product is CASSRGQGSNSPLHF.

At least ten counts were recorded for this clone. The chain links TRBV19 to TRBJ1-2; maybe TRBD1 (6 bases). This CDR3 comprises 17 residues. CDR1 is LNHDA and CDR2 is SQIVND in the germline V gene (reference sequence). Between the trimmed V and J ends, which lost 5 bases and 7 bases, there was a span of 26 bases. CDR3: CASSEGVASGALFGYTF. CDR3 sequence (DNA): TGTGCCAGTAGTGAGGGGGTAGCGTCAGGGGCCCTCTTTGGCTACACCTTC.

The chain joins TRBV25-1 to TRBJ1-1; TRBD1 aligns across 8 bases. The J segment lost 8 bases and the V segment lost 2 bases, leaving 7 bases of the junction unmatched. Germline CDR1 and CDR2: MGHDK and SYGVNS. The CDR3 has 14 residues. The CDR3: CASSELGQVKEAFF. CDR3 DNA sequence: TGTGCCAGCAGTGAACTGGGACAGGTGAAAGAAGCTTTCTTT.

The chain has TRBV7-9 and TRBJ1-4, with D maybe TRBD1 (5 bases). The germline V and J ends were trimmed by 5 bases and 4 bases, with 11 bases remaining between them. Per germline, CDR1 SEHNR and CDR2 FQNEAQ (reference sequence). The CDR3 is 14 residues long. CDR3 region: CASSPTAFNEKLFF. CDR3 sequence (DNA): TGTGCCAGCAGCCCGACAGCATTTAATGAAAAACTGTTTTTT.

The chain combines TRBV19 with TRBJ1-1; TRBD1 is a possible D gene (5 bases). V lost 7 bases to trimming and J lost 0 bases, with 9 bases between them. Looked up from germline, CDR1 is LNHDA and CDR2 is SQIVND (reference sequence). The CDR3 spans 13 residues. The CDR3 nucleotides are TGTGCCAGTACTGGAGGGGTGAACACTGAAGCTTTCTTT. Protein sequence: CASTGGVNTEAFF.

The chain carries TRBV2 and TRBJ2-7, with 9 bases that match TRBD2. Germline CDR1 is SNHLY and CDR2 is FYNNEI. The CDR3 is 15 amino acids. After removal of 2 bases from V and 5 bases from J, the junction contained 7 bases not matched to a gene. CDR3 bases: TGTGCCAGCAGTGAAAGTGCGGCGGGAGGGCACGAGCAGTACTTC. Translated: CASSESAAGGHEQYF.

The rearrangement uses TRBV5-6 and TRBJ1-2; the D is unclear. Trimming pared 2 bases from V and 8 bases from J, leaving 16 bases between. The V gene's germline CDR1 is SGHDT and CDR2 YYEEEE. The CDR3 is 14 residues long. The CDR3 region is CASSFLAGSYGYTF. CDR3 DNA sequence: TGTGCCAGCAGCTTCCTGGCGGGAAGTTACGGCTACACCTTC.

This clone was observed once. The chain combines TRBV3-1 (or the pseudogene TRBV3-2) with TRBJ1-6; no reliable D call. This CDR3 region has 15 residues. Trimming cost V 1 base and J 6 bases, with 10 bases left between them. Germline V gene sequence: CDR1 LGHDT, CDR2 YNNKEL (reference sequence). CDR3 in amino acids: CASSQVALFNSPLHF. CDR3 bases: TGTGCCAGCAGCCAAGTCGCGCTATTTAATTCACCCCTCCACTTT.

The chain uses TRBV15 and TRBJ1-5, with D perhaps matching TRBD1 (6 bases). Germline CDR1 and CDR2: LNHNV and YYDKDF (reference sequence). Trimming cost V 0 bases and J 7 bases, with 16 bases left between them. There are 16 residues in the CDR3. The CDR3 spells CATSRDRGGLGQPQHF. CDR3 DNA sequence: TGTGCCACCAGCAGAGATCGAGGGGGATTAGGCCAGCCCCAGCATTTT.